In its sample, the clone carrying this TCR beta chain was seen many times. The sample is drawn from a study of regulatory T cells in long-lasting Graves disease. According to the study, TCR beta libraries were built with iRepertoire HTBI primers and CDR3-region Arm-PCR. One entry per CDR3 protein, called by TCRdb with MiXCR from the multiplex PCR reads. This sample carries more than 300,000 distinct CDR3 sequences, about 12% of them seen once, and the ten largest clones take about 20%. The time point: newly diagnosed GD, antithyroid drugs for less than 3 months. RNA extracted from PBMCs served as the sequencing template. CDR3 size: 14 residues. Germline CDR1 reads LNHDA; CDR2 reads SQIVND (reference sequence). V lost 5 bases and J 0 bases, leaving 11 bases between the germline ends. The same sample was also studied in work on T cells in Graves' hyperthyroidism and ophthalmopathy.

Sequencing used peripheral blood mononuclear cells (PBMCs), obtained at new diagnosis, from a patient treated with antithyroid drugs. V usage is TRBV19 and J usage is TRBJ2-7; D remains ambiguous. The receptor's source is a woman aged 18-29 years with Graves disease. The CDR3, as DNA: TGTGCCAGTAGTGAGACACTCGTCTCCTACGAGCAGTACTTC. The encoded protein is CASSETLVSYEQYF.